The following is a TCR beta chain sequence with its context. The antigen remains undetermined. This sample was included in a study of CD8+CD57+ T cells in acquired aplastic anemia. Study details: The study obtained an average of around 3.1 ug of DNA from sorted CD4+ and CD8+ cells.

Study-wide results and caveats: Patients showed no significant difference from controls in CD8+ Simpson's diversity. Patients shared approximately 30 CD8+ CDR3 sequences with controls.

Deletions cut 3 bases from V and 14 bases from J, with 25 bases between. The CDR3 loop spans 15 amino acids. Individuals selected for sequencing had exhibited CD8+CD57+ cell expansion on flow cytometry. Every patient was diagnosed with severe acquired aplastic anemia. CDR3 and TCR beta VDJ profiling relied on genomic DNA as the template. TCRdb re-called the reads with MiXCR, one entry per CDR3 protein. The sample contains 200,000 to 300,000 distinct CDR3 sequences, roughly 80% of which appear only once. This TCR came from a human donor with aplastic anemia. The source material was sorted CD4+, CD8+, or CD8+CD57+ T cells (not recorded which) from PBMCs. The V gene is TRBV12-3 or TRBV12-4, the J gene TRBJ1-1; no clear D gene. CDR3 loop: CASSFRGQETQYVFF. In DNA form, the CDR3 reads TGTGCCAGCAGTTTCCGAGGGCAAGAGACCCAGTACGTCTTCTTT.